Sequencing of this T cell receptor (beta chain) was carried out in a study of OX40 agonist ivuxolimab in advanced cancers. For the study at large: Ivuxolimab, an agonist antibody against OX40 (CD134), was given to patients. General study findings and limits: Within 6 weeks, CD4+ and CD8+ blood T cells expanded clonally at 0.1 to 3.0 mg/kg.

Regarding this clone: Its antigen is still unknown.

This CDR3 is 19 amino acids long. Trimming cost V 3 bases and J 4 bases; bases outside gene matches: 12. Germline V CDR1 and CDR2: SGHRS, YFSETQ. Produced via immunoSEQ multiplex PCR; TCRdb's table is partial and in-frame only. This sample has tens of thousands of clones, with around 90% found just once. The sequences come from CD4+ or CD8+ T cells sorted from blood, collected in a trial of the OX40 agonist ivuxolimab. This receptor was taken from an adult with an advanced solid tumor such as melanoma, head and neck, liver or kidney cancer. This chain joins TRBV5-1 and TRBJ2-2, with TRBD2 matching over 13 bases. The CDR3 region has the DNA TGCGCCAGCAGCTACGGACTAGCGGGGGCCCGAACCCCCACCGGGGAGCTGTTTTTT. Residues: CASSYGLAGARTPTGELFF.